The entry below describes one TCR beta chain. The data derive from a study of human T cells and chemical hapten exposure. As for the study in general: Each week of the approximately 26-week study, patients had diphenylcyclopropenone applied to the scalp. The study patch tested 0.01% DPC on the upper back and read results at 6 days.

Attachment of unique molecular identifiers to individual cDNA molecules was performed in the library. TCRdb re-analysed the RACE reads in MiXCR, keeping a single row per CDR3 protein. The table lists about 82,000 distinct CDR3 sequences, 6.5% to 8.5% of them singletons. The CDR3 covers 18 residues. Germline loops: CDR1 SGHAT, CDR2 FQNNGV. The trim removed 3 bases at V and 0 bases at J, leaving 7 bases unmatched. Described time point: patch test 2, 6 weeks after DPC sensitization. Treatment denoted: therapeutic diphenylcyclopropenone sensitization with weekly scalp DPC. This sequence was found in a woman under 40 with alopecia areata. Some clones in this sample may be carry-over from other donors' samples. Sequencing was performed on whole blood, taken in connection with sensitization to the hapten diphenylcyclopropenone (DPC). V gene TRBV11-2 combines with J gene TRBJ2-3; 12 positions agree with TRBD2. CDR3 loop: CASSLTSGGTLSTDTQYF. The DNA for the CDR3 is TGTGCCAGCAGCTTGACTAGCGGGGGCACGCTTAGCACAGATACGCAGTATTTT.